The sequence of this T cell receptor (beta chain) was determined in a study of STAT5B mutations in CD4+ large granular lymphocyte leukemia. Using immunoSEQ multiplex PCR, the repertoire was profiled, and TCRdb retains in-frame clones only, with some absent. The repertoire holds a few thousand clones, 60% to 85% seen once, with 70% to 80% in the top ten. Germline V gives CDR1 SGHRS, CDR2 YFSETQ. Trimming took off 0 bases at V and 0 bases at J, with 7 bases between the two ends. The CDR3 extends over 15 amino acids. The chain recombines TRBV5-1 with TRBJ2-1, with a tentative D call TRBD2 (5 bases). Sequences were obtained from PBMCs. The sequence derives from a man aged 55-75 years with CD4+ T-cell large granular lymphocyte leukemia. The CDR3 is CASSLAGNSYNEQFF. The CDR3 DNA is TGCGCCAGCAGCTTGGCGGGGAACTCCTACAATGAGCAGTTCTTC.